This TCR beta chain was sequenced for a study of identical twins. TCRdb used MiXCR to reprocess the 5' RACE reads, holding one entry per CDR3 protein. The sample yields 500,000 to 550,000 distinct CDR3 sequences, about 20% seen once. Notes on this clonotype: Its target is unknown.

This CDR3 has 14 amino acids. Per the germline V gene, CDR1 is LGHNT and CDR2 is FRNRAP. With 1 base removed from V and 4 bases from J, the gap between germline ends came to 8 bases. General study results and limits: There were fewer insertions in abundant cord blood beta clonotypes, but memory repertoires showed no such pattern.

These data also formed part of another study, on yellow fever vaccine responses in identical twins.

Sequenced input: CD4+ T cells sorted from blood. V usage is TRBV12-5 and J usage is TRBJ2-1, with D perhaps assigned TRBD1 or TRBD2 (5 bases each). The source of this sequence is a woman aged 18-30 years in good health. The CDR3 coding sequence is TGTGCTAGTGGTTTGGGGGGGAGATACAATGAGCAGTTCTTC. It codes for CASGLGGRYNEQFF.